These 27 T cell receptor beta chains share one sample of origin, sequenced in a study of response to subunit inactivated influenza vaccine. TCRdb redid the calling of the RT-PCR reads with MiXCR, one entry per CDR3 protein. Altogether a few hundred thousand distinct CDR3 sequences are present, less than 7.5% being singletons, with the ten largest covering under 15%. Sequencing used PBMCs from blood, obtained 23 months after vaccination. These receptors came from a man in his fifties or sixties who received an inactivated influenza vaccine.

The V and J genes are TRBV12-3 or TRBV12-4 and TRBJ2-1; the D call may be TRBD1 or TRBD2 (6 bases each). V lost 3 bases to trimming and J lost 7 bases, with 16 bases between them. CDR3 length equals 15 residues. The CDR3 sequence: CASSFRGARGNEQFF. The CDR3 coding sequence is TGTGCCAGCAGTTTTAGGGGGGCCAGGGGAAATGAGCAGTTCTTC.

This clonotype turned up a few times. The chain carries TRBV20-1 and TRBJ2-3; D is unresolved. Trimming stripped 2 bases from V and 6 bases from J, with 9 bases between. Germline lookup yields CDR1 DFQATT and CDR2 SNEGSKA (reference sequence). This CDR3 spans 12 amino acids. The CDR3 loop is CSARRRFDTQYF. The DNA of the CDR3 is TGCAGTGCTAGACGGCGATTCGATACGCAGTATTTT.

The chain uses TRBV18 and TRBJ2-2, with a weak D call TRBD1 (5 bases). The CDR3 is made up of 13 amino acids. V shed 8 bases and J shed 5 bases, with 12 bases lying between them. In germline, CDR1 is KGHSH, CDR2 LQKENI. The CDR3 reads CASRQLETGELFF. Written as DNA, the CDR3 is TGTGCCAGCCGACAGTTGGAAACCGGGGAGCTGTTTTTT.

There are many counts of this clonotype. The chain couples TRBV3-1 to TRBJ1-5; weak D call: TRBD1 (5 bases). The CDR3 covers 14 residues. V gave up 4 bases and J gave up 3 bases, with 10 bases separating them. Germline CDR1 is LGHDT and CDR2 is YNNKEL (reference sequence). CDR3 DNA: TGTGCCAGCAGCCTTGGGGCCTTCAATCAGCCCCAGCATTTT. Translating it yields CASSLGAFNQPQHF.

The V call is TRBV20-1, the J call TRBJ2-1; D is perhaps TRBD2 (6 bases). The germline V and J ends were trimmed by 3 bases and 5 bases, with 14 bases remaining between them. The CDR3 spans 14 residues. Germline V CDR1 and CDR2: DFQATT, SNEGSKA (reference sequence). The CDR3 DNA sequence: TGCAGTGCTAGCTTGCTAGCGTTCCACAATGAGCAGTTCTTC. Translated, it gives CSASLLAFHNEQFF.

The chain uses TRBV29-1 and TRBJ1-2; 8 positions match TRBD1. V lost 5 bases to trimming and J lost 7 bases; unmatched junction nucleotides: 3. Germline V gives CDR1 SQVTM, CDR2 ANQGSEA. The CDR3 is 11 residues long. CDR3 DNA: TGCAGCGTTACAGACAGGGGTGGCTACACCTTC. Protein product: CSVTDRGGYTF. Full variable domain (missing parts from reference TRBV29-1 and TRBJ1-2): SAVISQKPSRDICQRGTSLTIQCQVDSQVTMMFWYRQQPGQSLTLIATANQGSEATYESGFVIDKFPISRPNLTFSTLTVSNMSPEDSSIYLCSVTDRGGYTFGSGTRLTVV.

This clonotype has only a few counts. The chain joins TRBV12-3 or TRBV12-4 to TRBJ2-7; D is possibly TRBD1 (6 bases). Trimming left V 6 bases short and J 6 bases short, with 15 bases between. This CDR3 region has 13 residues. CDR3 sequence (DNA): TGTGCCAGCAGCCAACAGACAGGTGGCGAGCAGTACTTC. This sequence encodes CASSQQTGGEQYF.

CDR3: CASSPAAGTGSPGQETQYF. The CDR3 DNA sequence: TGTGCCAGCAGCCCAGCGGCTGGGACAGGTTCACCGGGTCAAGAGACCCAGTACTTC. The chain is built from TRBV4-2 and TRBJ2-5; 8 bases align to TRBD1. The germline V gene has CDR1 LGHNA and CDR2 YNFKEQ. This CDR3 is built from 19 residues. Trimming at V came to 4 bases and at J to 2 bases, leaving 18 bases not matched to a gene.

This clonotype has at least ten counts. V usage is TRBV14 and J usage is TRBJ2-5; TRBD1 is a possible D gene (5 bases). V was trimmed by 6 bases and J by 2 bases, leaving 19 bases between them. Germline CDR1 reads SGHDN; CDR2 reads FVKESK. The CDR3 covers 16 residues. The CDR3 DNA follows: TGTGCCAGCAGTCTGGATAAGGGGTTATTGCAAGAGACCCAGTACTTC. It encodes CASSLDKGLLQETQYF.

The chain couples TRBV7-9 to TRBJ1-1; D remains ambiguous. The CDR3 sequence is 14 residues long. Deletions cut 0 bases from V and 3 bases from J, with 8 bases between. Germline values: CDR1 SEHNR, CDR2 FQNEAQ (reference sequence). The CDR3 here is CASSLAPGYTEAFF. The CDR3 DNA follows: TGTGCCAGCAGCTTAGCCCCGGGTTACACTGAAGCTTTCTTT.

This clonotype was counted only a few times. The chain is built from TRBV7-2 and TRBJ1-1; maybe TRBD1 (5 bases). V was shortened by 1 base and J by 4 bases, with 19 bases between the two germline ends. The germline gives CDR1 SGHTA, CDR2 FQGNSA. There are 17 residues in the CDR3. CDR3 protein: CASSLVGGRTGGTEAFF. For the CDR3, the DNA is TGTGCCAGCAGCTTAGTCGGCGGCAGGACTGGGGGCACTGAAGCTTTCTTT.

In its sample, this clonotype was seen a few times. The rearrangement joins TRBV5-1 to TRBJ2-1, with unresolved D. Trimming took 0 bases from V and 6 from J, leaving 13 bases between them. Germline loops: CDR1 SGHRS, CDR2 YFSETQ. The CDR3 is 15 amino acids. The CDR3 DNA reads TGCGCCAGCAGCTTGGCGGAGTGGGTGGCCAATGAGCAGTTCTTC. The encoded protein is CASSLAEWVANEQFF.

The chain combines TRBV4-3 with TRBJ2-1; D gene unclear. The V and J ends lost 0 bases and 0 bases respectively, with 6 bases between them. Per the germline V gene, CDR1 is LGHNA and CDR2 is YSLEER. The CDR3 length is 15 residues. The CDR3 region is CASSQELVSYNEQFF. CDR3 sequence (DNA): TGCGCCAGCAGCCAAGAGCTAGTCTCCTACAATGAGCAGTTCTTC.

This clonotype has just a few counts. The J gene is TRBJ2-5, the V gene TRBV4-1, with 9 bases identical to TRBD2. Trimming cost V 0 bases and J 7 bases; bases outside gene matches: 9. The germline V gene encodes CDR1 MGHRA and CDR2 YSYEKL. The CDR3 length is 16 residues. Written as DNA, the CDR3 is TGCGCCAGCAGCCAAGACGGCGGGGGGGCCTCCGGGACCCAGTACTTC. Encoded protein: CASSQDGGGASGTQYF.

The chain's CDR3 is CASSQVSGRYNEQFF. The CDR3 DNA follows: TGCGCCAGCAGCCAAGTTAGCGGAAGGTACAATGAGCAGTTCTTC. V usage is TRBV4-3 and J usage is TRBJ2-1, with D perhaps TRBD2 (6 bases). The germline V gene has CDR1 LGHNA and CDR2 YSLEER. Trimming pared 1 base from V and 4 bases from J, leaving 11 bases between. The CDR3 contains 15 residues.

The chain links TRBV5-1 to TRBJ2-7; D possibly corresponds to TRBD1 (5 bases). The germline V gene has CDR1 SGHRS and CDR2 YFSETQ. The CDR3 is 13 residues long. Between the trimmed V and J ends, which lost 4 bases and 4 bases, there was a span of 12 bases. The CDR3 region is CASSRRTQYEQYF. The CDR3 DNA reads TGCGCCAGCAGCCGACGGACACAGTACGAGCAGTACTTC.

This chain uses TRBV28 with TRBJ2-7, with 9 nucleotides matching TRBD2. With 5 bases clipped from V and 3 bases from J, the junction kept 8 bases outside the gene matches. The germline V gene has CDR1 MDHEN and CDR2 SYDVKM. This CDR3 has 15 amino acids. This CDR3 reads CASSRPLAGLYEQYF. The CDR3 DNA follows: TGTGCCAGCAGTCGTCCGCTAGCGGGACTCTACGAGCAGTACTTC. The complete variable domain, with remaining parts taken from reference TRBV28 and TRBJ2-7, reads DVKVTQSSRYLVKRTGEKVFLECVQDMDHENMFWYRQDPGLGLRLIYFSYDVKMKEKGDIPEGYSVSREKKERFSLILESASTNQTSMYLCASSRPLAGLYEQYFGPGTRLTVT.

This clonotype was seen ten or more times. The rearrangement joins TRBV5-5 to TRBJ2-5; 8 nucleotides match TRBD1. This CDR3 is 14 amino acids long. The V gene end was trimmed by 1 base and the J gene end by 4 bases; junction bases not matched to a gene: 3. Germline V CDR1 and CDR2: SGHKS, YYEKEE (reference sequence). CDR3 sequence: CASSLTGQGETQYF. Written as DNA, the CDR3 is TGTGCCAGCAGCTTGACAGGACAGGGAGAGACCCAGTACTTC. Complete variable domain (other parts from reference TRBV5-5 and TRBJ2-5): DAGVTQSPTHLIKTRGQQVTLRCSPISGHKSVSWYQQVLGQGPQFIFQYYEKEERGRGNFPDRFSARQFPNYSSELNVNALLLGDSALYLCASSLTGQGETQYFGPGTRLLVL.

The chain employs TRBV25-1 and TRBJ2-3; D gene ambiguous. CDR1 and CDR2 (germline): MGHDK, SYGVNS. Trimming left V 8 bases short and J 5 bases short, with 5 bases between. The CDR3 spans 10 residues. The CDR3 nucleotides read TGTGCCAGCTCTCAAGATACGCAGTATTTT. Amino acid sequence: CASSQDTQYF.

The table lists this clonotype with many counts. The rearrangement links TRBV29-1 to TRBJ2-2; TRBD2 is a possible D gene (6 bases). CDR3 length: 14 amino acids. CDR1 is SQVTM, CDR2 ANQGSEA, per germline. Trimming took 3 bases from V and 5 from J, leaving 13 bases between them. The CDR3 bases are TGCAGCGTTGATTTGGGGGGATGGACCGGGGAGCTGTTTTTT. As protein: CSVDLGGWTGELFF.

This clonotype was counted at least ten times. This sequence joins TRBV25-1 and TRBJ2-2; no reliable D call. The CDR3 runs 14 residues. Germline V gene data show CDR1 as MGHDK and CDR2 as SYGVNS. The V and J ends lost 8 bases and 1 base respectively, with 11 bases between them. CDR3 coding DNA: TGTGCCAGCTGCAAGGGTCTGAACACCGGGGAGCTGTTTTTT. Translation gives CASCKGLNTGELFF.

This clonotype was seen repeatedly, ten times or more. This sequence joins TRBV25-1 and TRBJ2-1; D is uncertain. Trimming took 4 bases from V and 2 from J, leaving 9 bases between them. The CDR3 loop spans 14 amino acids. Germline loops: CDR1 MGHDK, CDR2 SYGVNS. Here the CDR3 reads CASSALGTYNEQFF. The CDR3 DNA is TGTGCCAGCAGTGCTTTGGGTACCTACAATGAGCAGTTCTTC.

This clonotype was seen only a few times. J is TRBJ2-5 and V is TRBV12-3 or TRBV12-4; no definite D call. V lost 3 bases and J lost 7, with 9 bases in between. CDR3 size: 12 residues. CDR3 region: CASSFPPGTQYF. The CDR3 region has the DNA TGTGCCAGCAGTTTTCCCCCGGGGACCCAGTACTTC.

The chain links TRBV7-8 to TRBJ2-7; D is perhaps TRBD1 (6 bases). V lost 4 bases, J lost 3 bases, and 19 bases lay in between. Germline V gene sequence: CDR1 SGHVS, CDR2 FQNEAQ. CDR3 length: 16 amino acids. The DNA for the CDR3 is TGTGCCAGCAGCTCCGATTGGACAGTTAAAAGCTACGAGCAGTACTTC. Amino acid sequence: CASSSDWTVKSYEQYF. Filled out from reference TRBV7-8 and TRBJ2-7, the complete variable domain reads GAGVSQSPRYKVAKRGQDVALRCDPISGHVSLFWYQQALGQGPEFLTYFQNEAQLDKSGLPSDRFFAERPEGSVSTLKIQRTQQEDSAVYLCASSSDWTVKSYEQYFGPGTRLTVT.

V is TRBV10-3 and J is TRBJ2-5; D may be TRBD1 or TRBD2 (5 bases each). Germline V lookup: CDR1 ENHRY, CDR2 SYGVKD. The CDR3 is 17 residues long. Trimming stripped 3 bases from V and 2 bases from J, with 19 bases between. The CDR3 spells CAISDLGDGLLQETQYF. The CDR3 bases are TGTGCCATCAGTGACTTAGGGGACGGACTTCTACAAGAGACCCAGTACTTC.

A few counts support this clonotype. The chain links TRBV7-9 to TRBJ2-4; either TRBD1 or TRBD2 may supply D (5 bases each). V lost 0 bases and J lost 6, with 9 bases in between. The CDR3 loop spans 14 amino acids. The germline V gene has CDR1 SEHNR and CDR2 FQNEAQ (reference sequence). The CDR3 region has the DNA TGTGCCAGCAGCTTAGCTTCCGGGACAAACATTCAGTACTTC. It encodes CASSLASGTNIQYF. Full variable domain (outside the CDR3, taken from reference TRBV7-9 and TRBJ2-4): DTGVSQNPRHKITKRGQNVTFRCDPISEHNRLYWYRQTLGQGPEFLTYFQNEAQLEKSRLLSDRFSAERPKGSFSTLEIQRTEQGDSAMYLCASSLASGTNIQYFGAGTRLSVL.

This clonotype was seen ten or more times. The chain couples TRBV20-1 to TRBJ1-4; D uncertain. Looked up from germline, CDR1 is DFQATT and CDR2 is SNEGSKA (reference sequence). The ends were cut back, 3 bases at V and 0 bases at J, with 8 bases in the middle. The CDR3 totals 14 residues. CDR3 protein: CSASFGPTNEKLFF. Written as DNA, the CDR3 is TGCAGTGCTAGTTTTGGCCCAACTAATGAAAAACTGTTTTTT.